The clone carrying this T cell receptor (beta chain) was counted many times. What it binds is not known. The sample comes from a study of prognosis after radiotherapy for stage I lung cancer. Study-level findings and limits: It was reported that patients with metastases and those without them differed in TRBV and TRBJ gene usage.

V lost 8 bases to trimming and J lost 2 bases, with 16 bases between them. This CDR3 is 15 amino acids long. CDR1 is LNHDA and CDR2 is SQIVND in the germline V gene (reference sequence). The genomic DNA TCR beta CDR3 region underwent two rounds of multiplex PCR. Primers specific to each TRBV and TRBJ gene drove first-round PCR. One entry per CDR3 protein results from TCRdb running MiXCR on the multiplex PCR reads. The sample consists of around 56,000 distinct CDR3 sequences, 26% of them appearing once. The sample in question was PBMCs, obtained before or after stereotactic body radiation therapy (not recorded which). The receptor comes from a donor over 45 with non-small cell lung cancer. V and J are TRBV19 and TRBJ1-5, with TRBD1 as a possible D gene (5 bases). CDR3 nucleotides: TGTGCCAGTCAGGGAGGAGTTTCTGGCAATCAGCCCCAGCATTTT. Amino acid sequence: CASQGGVSGNQPQHF.